The clone carrying this T cell receptor beta chain appeared a few times. Its antigen is still unknown. The V gene end was trimmed by 7 bases and the J gene end by 11 bases; junction bases not matched to a gene: 14. Looked up from germline, CDR1 is MNHNS and CDR2 is SASEGT. The CDR3 is 14 residues long. The data are from a study of cytomegalovirus exposure and HLA in healthy donors. Study-level background: Unique TCRs from HLA-typed donors, 80 million to 90 million of them, were held in an early data release. Study-level points and caveats: Upon later analysis, TCR association rates were observed to vary by HLA locus, being highest for DRB1 and lowest for HLA-C. Within a later analysis, the majority of CMV-associated TCR beta chains appeared HLA-restricted.

Researchers ran the PCR with 60 Vbeta and 13 Jbeta primers. Profiled with immunoSEQ multiplex PCR; TCRdb holds only in-frame clones, not every one. The repertoire has more than 85,000 clones, 76% of them found once; the top ten carry around 8.5%. The source of this sequence is a middle-aged man in good health and CMV-seropositive. Input material: PBMCs. The chain combines TRBV6-1 with TRBJ2-7; 10 positions match TRBD1. This chain's CDR3 is CASIRPGTGAGEYF. The CDR3 DNA reads as TGTGCCAGCATTCGTCCCGGGACAGGGGCCGGGGAGTACTTC.